What follows are 13 T cell receptor beta chains derived from one specimen sequenced in a study of blood T cell repertoires in COVID-19. Sequenced by immunoSEQ multiplex PCR; TCRdb stores in-frame clones only, minus some. The data contain 370,000 or so clones, approximately 87% of them singletons. The specimen was PBMCs or T cells enriched from blood (not recorded which). These receptors were taken from a man aged 30-40 years who had recovered from COVID-19.

This chain uses TRBV7-3 with TRBJ1-6; 7 bases match TRBD1. The CDR3 runs to 14 residues. The germline CDR1 and CDR2 sequences are SGHTA and FQGTGA. The ends lost 5 bases at V and 10 bases at J; junction bases unmatched: 8. CDR3 protein: CASSTGTAQSPLHF. For the CDR3, the DNA is TGTGCCAGCAGCACCGGGACAGCTCAGTCACCCCTCCACTTT.

The V gene is TRBV13, the J gene TRBJ1-6; 8 nucleotides align to TRBD1. Germline CDR1 reads PRHDT; CDR2 reads FYEKMQ (reference sequence). V shed 5 bases and J 12 bases; nucleotides not matched to a gene: 21. The CDR3 has 18 amino acids. The chain's CDR3 is CASSKEYTKPHRGGPLHF. The CDR3 DNA follows: TGTGCCAGCAGCAAAGAATATACCAAACCCCACAGGGGGGGACCCCTCCACTTT. Complete variable domain (other parts from reference TRBV13 and TRBJ1-6): AAGVIQSPRHLIKEKRETATLKCYPIPRHDTVYWYQQGPGQDPQFLISFYEKMQSDKGSIPDRFSAQQFSDYHSELNMSSLELGDSALYFCASSKEYTKPHRGGPLHFGNGTRLTVT.

As for this clone: One end of the junction fails to match germline, which may point to a read error. The chain has TRBV27 and TRBJ2-7; TRBD2 might be the D (5 bases). The CDR3 covers 11 residues. Germline V lookup: CDR1 MNHEY, CDR2 SMNVEV (reference sequence). This chain's CDR3 is CTSSGSYEQYF. The CDR3 nucleotides are TGTACCAGCAGCGGTTCCTACGAGCAGTACTTC.

Only one count was recorded for this clone. CDR3 region: CAWSSLGGREKLFF. The CDR3 DNA sequence: TGTGCCTGGAGTTCCCTGGGGGGTAGGGAAAAACTGTTTTTT. This chain connects TRBV30 to TRBJ1-4; TRBD1 might be the D (5 bases). The germline V gene encodes CDR1 GTSNPN and CDR2 SVGIG (reference sequence). The length of the CDR3 is 14 residues. The V gene lost 2 bases and the J gene lost 8 bases, with 15 bases spanning the gap.

This clone was recorded a few times. This specimen includes other DNA sequences encoding the same CDR3. The genes are TRBV7-9 and TRBJ2-7, with D possibly being TRBD1 (5 bases). The germline V gene encodes CDR1 SEHNR and CDR2 FQNEAQ (reference sequence). Trimming pared 3 bases from V and 4 bases from J, leaving 7 bases between. The CDR3 sequence is 12 residues long. CDR3 DNA sequence: TGTGCCAGCAGCTTGGACATTTACGAGCAGTACTTC. Its protein product is CASSLDIYEQYF.

The chain uses TRBV6-1 and TRBJ1-2; weak D call: TRBD1 (5 bases). The V end was cut by 3 bases, the J end by 5 bases, with 7 bases between. Germline loops: CDR1 MNHNS, CDR2 SASEGT. The CDR3 has 12 amino acids. Written as DNA, the CDR3 is TGTGCCAGCAGTGAGGGACTATATGGCTACACCTTC. Amino acid sequence: CASSEGLYGYTF.

The J gene is TRBJ1-5, the V gene TRBV7-8; D call uncertain. CDR3 length: 11 amino acids. Trimming removed 5 bases at V and 6 bases at J, with 5 bases between. CDR1 is SGHVS and CDR2 is FQNEAQ in the germline V gene. DNA for the CDR3: TGTGCCAGCAGCAGTAGTCAGCCCCAGCATTTT. It is translated as CASSSSQPQHF. Together with reference TRBV7-8 and TRBJ1-5, the CDR3 gives the full variable domain: GAGVSQSPRYKVAKRGQDVALRCDPISGHVSLFWYQQALGQGPEFLTYFQNEAQLDKSGLPSDRFFAERPEGSVSTLKIQRTQQEDSAVYLCASSSSQPQHFGDGTRLSIL.

The chain joins TRBV7-2 to TRBJ1-2; D may be TRBD1 (6 bases). Deletions cut 5 bases from V and 5 bases from J, with 15 bases between. Germline CDR1 reads SGHTA; CDR2 reads FQGNSA. This CDR3 is 14 amino acids long. The CDR3 reads CASSPSSGQYGYTF. The CDR3 DNA follows: TGTGCCAGCAGCCCTTCCTCTGGACAGTATGGCTACACCTTC. Full variable domain (outside the CDR3, taken from reference TRBV7-2 and TRBJ1-2): GAGVSQSPSNKVTEKGKDVELRCDPISGHTALYWYRQSLGQGLEFLIYFQGNSAPDKSGLPSDRFSAERTGGSVSTLTIQRTQQEDSAVYLCASSPSSGQYGYTFGSGTRLTVV.

This clone was counted a single time. V and J are TRBV19 and TRBJ2-5; no firm D call. Looked up from germline, CDR1 is LNHDA and CDR2 is SQIVND (reference sequence). CDR3 length: 14 residues. Trimming pared 0 bases from V and 2 bases from J, leaving 7 bases between. CDR3 bases: TGTGCCAGTAGTATAGACAGTCGACAAGAGACCCAGTACTTC. It encodes CASSIDSRQETQYF. Full variable domain (remainder filled in from reference TRBV19 and TRBJ2-5): DGGITQSPKYLFRKEGQNVTLSCEQNLNHDAMYWYRQDPGQGLRLIYYSQIVNDFQKGDIAEGYSVSREKKESFPLTVTSAQKNPTAFYLCASSIDSRQETQYFGPGTRLLVL.

The chain recombines TRBV6-1 with TRBJ2-7; TRBD1 matches at 9 bases. The CDR3 consists of 14 residues. Trimming cost V 2 bases and J 4 bases; bases outside gene matches: 3. In germline, CDR1 is MNHNS, CDR2 SASEGT. The CDR3 protein is CASSEWGQGYEQYF. In DNA form, the CDR3 reads TGTGCCAGCAGTGAATGGGGACAGGGTTACGAGCAGTACTTC.

CDR3 sequence: CASSFEAERIDTGELFF. The DNA of the CDR3 is TGTGCCAGCAGCTTTGAGGCCGAGCGGATAGACACCGGGGAGCTGTTTTTT. V gene TRBV7-9 combines with J gene TRBJ2-2; a possible D gene is TRBD2 (5 bases). This CDR3 contains 17 residues. The V gene's germline CDR1 is SEHNR and CDR2 FQNEAQ (reference sequence). Trimming left V 3 bases short and J 3 bases short, with 17 bases between.

The genes are TRBV9 and TRBJ2-5, with D perhaps TRBD1 (6 bases). The CDR3 contains 14 residues. The germline V and J ends were trimmed by 4 bases and 3 bases, with 13 bases remaining between them. Germline loops: CDR1 SGDLS, CDR2 YYNGEE. The CDR3 coding sequence is TGTGCCAGCAGCCCGCGACAGGCCAAAGAGACCCAGTACTTC. It encodes CASSPRQAKETQYF.

The chain carries TRBV10-3 and TRBJ2-2; D is unresolved. CDR1 and CDR2 (germline): ENHRY, SYGVKD. V lost 6 bases and J 11 bases, leaving 16 bases between the germline ends. There are 13 residues in the CDR3. The CDR3 DNA sequence: TGTGCCATCAGCCCTGGCGGCCGAGTAGAGCTGTTTTTT. Translating gives CAISPGGRVELFF.